This T cell receptor beta chain was obtained from a study of OX40 agonist ivuxolimab in advanced cancers. Background on the study: Treatment received earlier with anti-PD-1, anti-PD-L1 or anti-CTLA-4 agents was allowed, and more than 35% had some. Patients achieving partial responses numbered three: one hepatocellular carcinoma case and two cutaneous melanoma cases. Overall study findings and caveats: Expanded peripheral T cell antigen specificity was not determined.

Concerning this clone itself: The antigen is undetermined.

Germline lookup yields CDR1 MGHRA and CDR2 YSYEKL. CDR3 size: 14 residues. V dropped 4 bases and J dropped 5; count of bases not matched to a gene: 3. Blood specimens came from baseline, cycle 4 day 1, and cycle 7 day 1. This table comes from immunoSEQ multiplex PCR, and its TCRdb copy is limited to in-frame clones, with some not included. In the table there are some 65,000 clones, about nine tenths of which are singletons. The sequence was collected from an adult with an advanced solid tumor such as melanoma, head and neck, liver or kidney cancer. This rearrangement joins TRBV4-1 to TRBJ2-1; the match to TRBD1 covers 9 bases. The material was CD4+ or CD8+ T cells sorted from blood, obtained in a trial of the OX40 agonist ivuxolimab. CDR3 sequence (DNA): TGCGCCAGCAGCCGATGGGACAGGGACAATGAGCAGTTCTTC. Translation: CASSRWDRDNEQFF.